Below, 5 T cell receptor beta chains from the same sample are listed, as sequenced in a study of cytomegalovirus exposure and HLA in healthy donors (TCRdb year 2017). The library was generated by the immunoSEQ multiplex PCR assay. A mixture of 60 forward primers for TCR Vbeta segments and 13 reverse primers for TCR Jbeta segments was used in the multiplex PCR. Not all clones reach the TCRdb copy of this immuneACCESS table, which keeps in-frame sequences only. Checked studies attribute under half of the gap to unresolved V genes and leave the rest unexplained. The table held for this sample gives roughly 71,000 clones. Clones ranked in the top ten supply about 5% of the sample. Sequencing was performed on PBMCs. These receptors all stem from a middle-aged woman in good health and CMV-seropositive.

About this clone: The junction does not match germline at one end; this may be a read error. This rearrangement joins TRBV6-5 to TRBJ1-1, with TRBD1 matching 7 bases. The CDR3 extends over 11 amino acids. Germline V lookup: CDR1 MNHEY, CDR2 SVGAGI. The CDR3 nucleotides read TGTGCCCGCAGAAAGGGGGCTGGAGCTTTCTTT. Translation: CARRKGAGAFF.

The chain employs TRBV9 and TRBJ2-2; TRBD2 aligns across 9 bases. V dropped 3 bases and J dropped 3; count of bases not matched to a gene: 6. The CDR3 covers 16 residues. Germline-derived CDR1 and CDR2 are SGDLS and YYNGEE. The CDR3 DNA is TGTGCCAGCAGCGCCGGACTAGCGCGGGACACCGGGGAGCTGTTTTTT. Its translation is CASSAGLARDTGELFF.

The chain recombines TRBV13 with TRBJ2-7; D gene ambiguous. Per germline, CDR1 PRHDT and CDR2 FYEKMQ (reference sequence). Trimming shortened V by 2 bases and J by 4 bases, and 9 bases separated the two germline ends. The CDR3 runs 13 residues. This CDR3 is CASSLNYLYEQYF. The CDR3 DNA reads TGTGCCAGCAGCTTAAACTACCTATACGAGCAGTACTTC.

The gene calls are TRBV10-3 and TRBJ2-7; 9 nucleotides align to TRBD1. The V gene end was trimmed by 5 bases and the J gene end by 2 bases; junction bases not matched to a gene: 7. CDR1 is ENHRY and CDR2 is SYGVKD in the germline V gene. There are 15 residues in the CDR3. CDR3 sequence (DNA): TGTGCCATCAGTCCGGGGACAGGGATAACCTACGAGCAGTACTTC. This encodes CAISPGTGITYEQYF.

This chain connects TRBV25-1 to TRBJ2-4; no definite D call. The V end lost 2 bases, the J end lost 0 bases, and 8 bases lay between the germline ends. This CDR3 comprises 15 residues. In germline, CDR1 is MGHDK, CDR2 SYGVNS. The CDR3 loop is CASSEMSLAKNIQYF. CDR3 DNA sequence: TGTGCCAGCAGTGAAATGTCTTTAGCCAAAAACATTCAGTACTTC.